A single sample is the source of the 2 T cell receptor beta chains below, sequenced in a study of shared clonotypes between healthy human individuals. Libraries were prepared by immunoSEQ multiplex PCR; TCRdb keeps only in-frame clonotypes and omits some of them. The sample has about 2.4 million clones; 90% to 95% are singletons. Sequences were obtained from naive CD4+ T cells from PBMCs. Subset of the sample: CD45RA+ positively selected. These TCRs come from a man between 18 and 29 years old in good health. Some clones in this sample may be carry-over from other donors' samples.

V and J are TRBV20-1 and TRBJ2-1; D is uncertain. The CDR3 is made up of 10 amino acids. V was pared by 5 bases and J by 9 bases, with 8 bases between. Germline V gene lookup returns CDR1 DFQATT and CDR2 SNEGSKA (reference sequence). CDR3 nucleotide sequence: TGCAGTGCTGCGATTGGTGAGCAGTTCTTC. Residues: CSAAIGEQFF.

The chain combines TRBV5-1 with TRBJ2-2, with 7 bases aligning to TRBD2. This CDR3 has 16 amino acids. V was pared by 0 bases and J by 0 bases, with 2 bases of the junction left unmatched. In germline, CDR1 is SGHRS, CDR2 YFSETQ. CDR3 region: CASSLAAGANTGELFF. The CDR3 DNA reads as TGCGCCAGCAGCTTGGCGGCGGGAGCGAACACCGGGGAGCTGTTTTTT.